This T cell receptor beta chain is drawn from a study of blood T cell repertoires in COVID-19. Background on the study: Samples representing acute and convalescent COVID-19 were sourced from the United States, Italy and Spain. PBMCs, B-cell-depleted T cells, or T cells were the source of the cDNA or gDNA that made up the material.

Per the authors' pipeline: Cell counts per sample came from amplifying reference gene primers. This table comes from immunoSEQ multiplex PCR, and its TCRdb copy is limited to in-frame clones, with some not included. The DNA was the basis for D and trimming; V, J and clone size are from that table. The sample holds 100,000 to 130,000 clones; around 92% are singletons and the top ten take 4.5% to 6%. This CDR3 is built from 19 residues. The V segment lost 2 bases and the J segment 0 bases; nucleotides outside the gene matches: 8. Germline V lookup: CDR1 KGHSH, CDR2 LQKENI. This clonotype was sampled from a man aged 35 to 55 with active or convalescent COVID-19. The J gene is TRBJ2-3, the V gene TRBV18; 13 positions match TRBD2. Sample: peripheral blood. The CDR3, as DNA: TGTGCCAGCTCACCAACCCGGACTAGCGGGAGTCCTAGCACAGATACGCAGTATTTT. Its protein product is CASSPTRTSGSPSTDTQYF.